The 2 T cell receptor beta chains below all came from one sample that was sequenced in a study of blood T cell repertoires in COVID-19. TCRdb's copy holds only in-frame clones and misses some; the assay was immunoSEQ multiplex PCR. The table lists roughly 150,000 clones, around 87% of them singletons. Sequenced material: PBMCs or T cells enriched from blood (not recorded which). The receptors were gathered from a woman aged 40 to 50 who had been exposed to COVID-19.

This clone showed up just once. The V and J genes are TRBV10-3 and TRBJ1-4, with no clear D. Per the germline V gene, CDR1 is ENHRY and CDR2 is SYGVKD. V lost 2 bases and J lost 6, with 7 bases in between. The length of the CDR3 is 13 residues. CDR3 sequence: CAISEGGYEKLFF. The CDR3 coding sequence is TGTGCCATCAGTGAGGGAGGGTATGAAAAACTGTTTTTT.

This chain links TRBV2 with TRBJ2-7, with 9 nucleotides matching TRBD1. Germline V lookup: CDR1 SNHLY, CDR2 FYNNEI. V lost 1 base and J lost 5; bases outside the gene matches: 3. This CDR3 comprises 14 residues. The CDR3 reads CASSEVDRGHEQYF. CDR3 coding DNA: TGTGCCAGCAGTGAAGTGGACAGGGGCCACGAGCAGTACTTC. Variable domain in full (rest from reference TRBV2 and TRBJ2-7): EPEVTQTPSHQVTQMGQEVILRCVPISNHLYFYWYRQILGQKVEFLVSFYNNEISEKSEIFDDQFSVERPDGSNFTLKIRSTKLEDSAMYFCASSEVDRGHEQYFGPGTRLTVT.